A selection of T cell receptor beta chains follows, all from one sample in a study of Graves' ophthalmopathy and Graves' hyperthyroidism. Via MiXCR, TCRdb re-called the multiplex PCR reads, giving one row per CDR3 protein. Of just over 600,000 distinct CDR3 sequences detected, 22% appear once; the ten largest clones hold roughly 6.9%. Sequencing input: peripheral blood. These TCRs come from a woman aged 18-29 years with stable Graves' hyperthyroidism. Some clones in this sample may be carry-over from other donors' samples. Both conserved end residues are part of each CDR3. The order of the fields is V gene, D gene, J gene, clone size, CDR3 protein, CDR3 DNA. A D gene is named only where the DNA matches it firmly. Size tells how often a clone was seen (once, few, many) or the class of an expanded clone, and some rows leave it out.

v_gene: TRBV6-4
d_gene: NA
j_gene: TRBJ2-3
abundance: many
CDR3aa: CASSGPSGLSTDTQYF
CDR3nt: TGTGCCAGCAGTGGACCGAGCGGGCTTAGCACAGATACGCAGTATTTT

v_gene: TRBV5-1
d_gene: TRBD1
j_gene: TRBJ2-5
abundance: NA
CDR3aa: CASSYDGTGDPRAYF
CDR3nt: TGCGCCAGCAGCTATGATGGGACAGGAGATCCCCGGGCGTACTTC

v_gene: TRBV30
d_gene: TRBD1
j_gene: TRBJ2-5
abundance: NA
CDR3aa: CAWSGGQQETQYF
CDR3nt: TGTGCCTGGAGTGGGGGACAGCAAGAGACCCAGTACTTC

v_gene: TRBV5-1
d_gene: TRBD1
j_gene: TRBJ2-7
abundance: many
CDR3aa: CASSEGQGAYEQYF
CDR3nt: TGTGCCAGCAGTGAAGGACAGGGGGCTTACGAGCAGTACTTC

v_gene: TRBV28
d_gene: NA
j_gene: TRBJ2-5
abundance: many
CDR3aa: CASSFYHKQETQYF
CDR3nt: TGTGCCAGCAGTTTTTACCACAAACAAGAGACCCAGTACTTC

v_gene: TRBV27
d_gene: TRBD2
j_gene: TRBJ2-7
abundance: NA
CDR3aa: CASSLVSVAGPLEQYF
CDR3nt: TGTGCCAGCAGTTTAGTATCGGTAGCGGGGCCCCTTGAGCAGTACTTC

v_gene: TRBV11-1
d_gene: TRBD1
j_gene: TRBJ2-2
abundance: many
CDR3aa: CASSLPGQENSRAGELFF
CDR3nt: TGTGCCAGCAGCTTACCGGGACAGGAGAACTCTCGTGCCGGGGAGCTGTTTTTT

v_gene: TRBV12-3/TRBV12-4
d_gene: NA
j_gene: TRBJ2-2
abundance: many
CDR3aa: CASSTGQTGELFF
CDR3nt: TGTGCCAGCAGTACCGGACAGACCGGGGAGCTGTTTTTT

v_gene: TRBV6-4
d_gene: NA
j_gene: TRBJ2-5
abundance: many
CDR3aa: CASSVPQSAGTWTQYF
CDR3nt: TGTGCCAGCAGCGTCCCACAAAGTGCGGGGACCTGGACCCAGTACTTC

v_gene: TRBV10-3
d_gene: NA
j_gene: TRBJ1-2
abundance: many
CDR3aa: CAISAVNYGYTF
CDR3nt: TGTGCCATCAGTGCAGTTAACTATGGCTACACCTTC

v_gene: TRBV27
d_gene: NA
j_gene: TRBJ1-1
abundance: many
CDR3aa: CASRGGWEEGLMNTEAFF
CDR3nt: TGTGCCAGTCGGGGAGGATGGGAAGAGGGCCTCATGAACACTGAAGCTTTCTTT

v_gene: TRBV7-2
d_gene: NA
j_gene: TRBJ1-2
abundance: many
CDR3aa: CASSLGQQGGYTF
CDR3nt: TGTGCCAGCAGCTTAGGCCAACAGGGTGGCTACACCTTC

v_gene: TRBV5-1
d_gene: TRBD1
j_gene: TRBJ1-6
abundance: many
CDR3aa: CASSFRGTGKGNSPLHF
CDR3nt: TGCGCCAGCAGCTTCCGCGGGACAGGGAAGGGTAATTCACCCCTCCACTTT

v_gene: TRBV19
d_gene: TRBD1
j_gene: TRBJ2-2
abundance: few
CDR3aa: CASSMETGLIGELFF
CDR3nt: TGTGCCAGTAGTATGGAGACAGGGCTAATCGGGGAGCTGTTTTTT